The rows below give T cell receptor beta chains drawn from one sample of a study of radiation and T cells in renal cell carcinoma. Assay used: immunoSEQ multiplex PCR; TCRdb lists only in-frame clones, some missing. The sample holds approximately 150,000 clones, less than 85% seen once. Sequencing used blood, obtained from a patient whose treatment included radiotherapy and nephrectomy. Receptor source: a woman aged 45-65 years with renal cell carcinoma. Each CDR3 is given with its conserved first and last residue.

v_call cdr3_length cdr3_aa
TRBV9 15 CASSVGITGADTQYF
TRBV28 12 CASSPPRTPLFF
TRBV30 13 CAWSTDREDGYTF
TRBV6-5 15 CASSYSYRVDYGYTF
TRBV5-1 15 CASSSGQGRQETQYF
TRBV9 14 CASSVVALYNEQFF
TRBV6-6 14 CASSSLQLVYGYTF
TRBV11-2 17 CASSLGFDRGTASEQYF
TRBV9 13 CASSVGGRTEAFF
TRBV9 15 CASSIGWTATYEQYF
TRBV5-1 15 CASSSRGATGNEQFF
TRBV7-8 16 CASSLAGDRWNTEAFF
TRBV5-1 15 CASSSTGTGHTEAFF
TRBV19 15 CASSPQQATSYEQYF
TRBV7-2 13 CASSSSANTEAFF
TRBV29-1 12 CSVEAQDSEQFF
TRBV5-1 15 CASSLGRTSGHEQYF
TRBV6-1 15 CASSEAGTTQETQYF
TRBV7-6 15 CASSSRTSGSETQYF
TRBV7-2 13 CASSTPYTDTQYF
TRBV7-8 15 CASSLEGGTTYEQYF
TRBV7-9 12 CAPERINEKLFF